The 21 T cell receptor beta chains below all came from one sample that was sequenced in a study of radiotherapy plus CTLA-4 blockade in lung cancer. TCRdb keeps only in-frame clones here, not all; method: immunoSEQ multiplex PCR. The sample lists about 98,000 clones, approximately 78% seen once, with 3.4% in the top ten. Here the sequenced sample was peripheral blood, taken from a patient treated with radiotherapy plus ipilimumab. These TCRs come from a human donor with non-small cell lung cancer who had a partial response to radiotherapy plus ipilimumab.

To note about this clone: A junction boundary mismatches the germline segment, possibly from a read error. V and J are TRBV7-3 and TRBJ2-1; TRBD2 matches at 14 bases. Germline V lookup: CDR1 SGHTA, CDR2 FQGTGA. The CDR3 loop spans 16 amino acids. CDR3 nucleotides: TGTGCCAGCAGCTTTAATGCGGGACTAGCGGGAGCGGGGTTGGTCTTC. Its translation is CASSFNAGLAGAGLVF. Filled out from reference TRBV7-3 and TRBJ2-1, the complete variable domain reads GAGVSQTPSNKVTEKGKYVELRCDPISGHTALYWYRQSLGQGPEFLIYFQGTGAADDSGLPNDRFFAVRPEGSVSTLKIQRTERGDSAVYLCASSFNAGLAGAGLVFGPGTRLTVL.

This clone was detected a few times. The rearrangement links TRBV6-5 to TRBJ2-1; 12 nucleotides line up with TRBD2. The CDR3 extends over 15 amino acids. In germline, CDR1 is MNHEY, CDR2 SVGAGI. Germline trimming cut 6 bases from V and 5 bases from J; bases unmatched to any gene: 5. CDR3 sequence reads: CASRGLAGMHNEQFF. In DNA form, the CDR3 reads TGTGCCAGCAGAGGACTAGCGGGAATGCACAATGAGCAGTTCTTC.

This chain connects TRBV7-9 to TRBJ2-2, with TRBD1 matching 7 bases. Trimming at V came to 1 base and at J to 5 bases, leaving 1 base not matched to a gene. This CDR3 spans 14 amino acids. Germline V CDR1 and CDR2: SEHNR, FQNEAQ (reference sequence). The CDR3 here is CASSLEGATGELFF. CDR3 nucleotides: TGTGCCAGCAGCTTAGAGGGGGCTACCGGGGAGCTGTTTTTT.

A few counts support this clone. V usage is TRBV5-5 and J usage is TRBJ2-7; D is possibly TRBD2 (6 bases). There are 13 residues in the CDR3. V gave up 5 bases and J gave up 6 bases, with 15 bases separating them. Germline-derived CDR1 and CDR2 are SGHKS and YYEKEE (reference sequence). The CDR3 nucleotides are TGTGCCAGCAGTAGCGACCTGCGGGGCGAGCAGTACTTC. Amino acids: CASSSDLRGEQYF.

V is TRBV4-2 and J is TRBJ2-1; D is possibly TRBD1 (6 bases). This CDR3 is 14 amino acids long. Germline V gives CDR1 LGHNA, CDR2 YNFKEQ. The V gene lost 4 bases and the J gene lost 6 bases, with 13 bases spanning the gap. The chain's CDR3 is CASSPKGVGNEQFF. The CDR3 nucleotides are TGTGCCAGCAGCCCTAAGGGGGTGGGCAATGAGCAGTTCTTC.

The gene calls are TRBV6-1 and TRBJ1-2; TRBD1 aligns across 8 bases. Losses at the gene ends were 8 bases for V and 12 bases for J; bases not matched to a gene: 17. The CDR3 extends over 14 amino acids. Germline CDR1 reads MNHNS; CDR2 reads SASEGT. CDR3 sequence: CASAPGQAYIWDTF. CDR3 nucleotide sequence: TGTGCCAGCGCACCGGGACAGGCGTATATTTGGGACACCTTC.

The V gene is TRBV27, the J gene TRBJ1-2; 8 nucleotides match TRBD1. Germline CDR1 and CDR2: MNHEY and SMNVEV (reference sequence). V dropped 5 bases and J dropped 4; count of bases not matched to a gene: 3. The CDR3 is made up of 13 amino acids. As DNA, the CDR3 is TGTGCCAGCAGTATGGGACAGGCCTATGGCTACACCTTC. Its protein product is CASSMGQAYGYTF.

This chain joins TRBV7-3 and TRBJ1-2; TRBD1 matches 7 bases. Losses at the gene ends were 5 bases for V and 7 bases for J; bases not matched to a gene: 7. Germline assignment: CDR1 SGHTA and CDR2 FQGTGA. The CDR3 contains 13 residues. CDR3 DNA: TGTGCCAGCAGCCCTGACAGGGACCGTGGCTACACCTTC. Its protein is CASSPDRDRGYTF.

The V and J genes are TRBV9 and TRBJ1-4; a weak D match, TRBD1 (5 bases). The V gene's germline CDR1 is SGDLS and CDR2 YYNGEE. CDR3 size: 15 residues. The V end lost 0 bases, the J end lost 6 bases, and 12 bases lay between the germline ends. The CDR3 DNA follows: TGTGCCAGCAGCGTAGGCGGGACCAATTATGAAAAACTGTTTTTT. This translates into CASSVGGTNYEKLFF.

The chain uses TRBV2 and TRBJ2-2; D is ambiguous. Germline values: CDR1 SNHLY, CDR2 FYNNEI. V dropped 7 bases and J dropped 6 bases, with 15 bases sitting between them. This CDR3 region has 14 residues. The CDR3 here is CASTASGLAGELFF. The CDR3 DNA is TGTGCCAGCACGGCGTCAGGTCTCGCCGGGGAGCTGTTTTTT.

The chain combines TRBV7-2 with TRBJ2-3; unclear D gene. Trimming removed 5 bases from V and 4 bases from J, with 13 bases in between. The CDR3 has 14 residues. Germline V gene data show CDR1 as SGHTA and CDR2 as FQGNSA. CDR3 nucleotides: TGTGCCAGCAGCCCCTCCGCCGGTTCAGATACGCAGTATTTT. This translates into CASSPSAGSDTQYF.

The chain employs TRBV14 and TRBJ1-3; 7 positions agree with TRBD1. The trim removed 0 bases at V and 3 bases at J, leaving 14 bases unmatched. This CDR3 contains 19 residues. Germline loops: CDR1 SGHDN, CDR2 FVKESK. The CDR3 nucleotides read TGTGCCAGCAGCCAAGATCGGGGGCAGACAGGGAAATATGGAAACACCATATATTTT. It yields the protein CASSQDRGQTGKYGNTIYF.

The CDR3 DNA is TGTGCCAGCAGCTACCGGGGGACGGGGACTAACGAGCAGTACTTC. This sequence encodes CASSYRGTGTNEQYF. The rearrangement joins TRBV5-6 to TRBJ2-7, with TRBD2 matching over 7 bases. The junction had 11 bases not matched to a gene; V was cut back by 3 bases and J by 5 bases. This CDR3 region has 15 residues. From germline, CDR1 is SGHDT and CDR2 YYEEEE.

The chain uses TRBV7-9 and TRBJ1-1; D unresolved. CDR3 size: 16 residues. Trimming took off 5 bases at V and 5 bases at J, with 21 bases between the two ends. Germline assignment: CDR1 SEHNR and CDR2 FQNEAQ (reference sequence). The CDR3 is CASSPPSPTRGTEAFF. CDR3 sequence (DNA): TGTGCCAGCAGCCCCCCATCCCCGACCCGCGGAACTGAAGCTTTCTTT.

This rearrangement joins TRBV28 to TRBJ1-4; D might be TRBD1 (6 bases). Trimming cost V 7 bases and J 8 bases, with 20 bases left between them. CDR1 is MDHEN, CDR2 SYDVKM, per germline. This CDR3 has 15 residues. In DNA form, the CDR3 reads TGTGCCAGCACCGCTCCGGGACAAAACAGGGAAAAACTGTTTTTT. Protein product: CASTAPGQNREKLFF.

The chain has TRBV28 and TRBJ1-2; maybe TRBD1 (5 bases). The germline gives CDR1 MDHEN, CDR2 SYDVKM. The V gene lost 5 bases and the J gene lost 8 bases, with 15 bases spanning the gap. This CDR3 is built from 13 residues. CDR3 nucleotides: TGTGCCAGCAGTCCCGACAGTATTCGGGGCTACACCTTC. Protein: CASSPDSIRGYTF.

The rearrangement links TRBV5-5 to TRBJ2-5, with TRBD2 identical over 11 bases. V shed 4 bases, J shed 5 bases, and the junction held 7 bases outside the gene matches. Germline V gives CDR1 SGHKS, CDR2 YYEKEE (reference sequence). The CDR3 covers 15 residues. The chain's CDR3 is CASSLTSGNVETQYF. The CDR3 bases are TGTGCCAGCAGCCTGACTAGCGGGAATGTGGAGACCCAGTACTTC.

The chain recombines TRBV5-6 with TRBJ2-5, with 11 bases lining up with TRBD2. The CDR3 loop spans 18 amino acids. The junction had 9 bases not matched to a gene; V was cut back by 1 base and J by 1 base. Per germline, CDR1 SGHDT and CDR2 YYEEEE. In DNA, the CDR3 is TGTGCCAGCAGCTTGTTCAGGTTTAGCGGGAGGGTCCAAGAGACCCAGTACTTC. This encodes CASSLFRFSGRVQETQYF.

This chain uses TRBV10-2 with TRBJ1-1, with D tentatively TRBD1 (5 bases). The germline V and J ends were trimmed by 2 bases and 6 bases, with 16 bases remaining between them. The CDR3 is made up of 15 amino acids. The germline V gene has CDR1 WSHSY and CDR2 SAAADI. The CDR3 sequence is CASSEVGRGPAEAFF. The CDR3 DNA reads TGCGCCAGCAGTGAGGTTGGAAGGGGTCCGGCTGAAGCTTTCTTT.

DNA for the CDR3: TGTGCCAGCAGGGGAGGGCCACGCACAGATACGCAGTATTTT. Translated: CASRGGPRTDTQYF. J is TRBJ2-3 and V is TRBV6-5; 7 nucleotides agree with TRBD2. The CDR3 extends over 14 amino acids. CDR1 and CDR2 (germline): MNHEY, SVGAGI. The junction had 4 bases not matched to a gene; V was cut back by 6 bases and J by 1 base.

The chain is built from TRBV19 and TRBJ2-1; D possibly corresponds to TRBD2 (5 bases). The germline gives CDR1 LNHDA, CDR2 SQIVND (reference sequence). The CDR3 has 15 amino acids. V lost 3 bases and J lost 4, with 13 bases in between. CDR3 nucleotide sequence: TGTGCCAGTAGTATTGGTGGGGAGAAATACAATGAGCAGTTCTTC. Translated: CASSIGGEKYNEQFF.